The 23 T cell receptor beta chains below come from one sample, sequenced in a study of blood T cell repertoires in COVID-19. TCRdb's table, derived via immunoSEQ multiplex PCR, lists solely in-frame clones and lacks some. The table shows more than 100,000 clones, with 78% occurring only once. Sequencing was done on a sample of peripheral blood. The source of these receptors is a man in his 70s with acute or convalescent COVID-19.

This clone turned up a few times. CDR3 sequence: CASSQVGGTGEAFF. CDR3 DNA sequence: TGCGCCAGCAGCCAAGTAGGGGGGACAGGTGAAGCTTTCTTT. The chain carries TRBV4-3 and TRBJ1-1; TRBD1 matches at 8 bases. The CDR3 spans 14 residues. Germline loops: CDR1 LGHNA, CDR2 YSLEER. V lost 1 base and J lost 7; bases outside the gene matches: 5.

This rearrangement joins TRBV7-9 to TRBJ2-7, with D maybe TRBD1 (6 bases). V was shortened by 1 base and J by 6 bases, with 7 bases between the two germline ends. There are 12 residues in the CDR3. The germline CDR1 and CDR2 sequences are SEHNR and FQNEAQ (reference sequence). The CDR3 spells CASSLGQVEQYF. The CDR3 nucleotides read TGTGCCAGCAGCTTAGGACAGGTCGAGCAGTACTTC.

This clone was observed once. The V call is TRBV7-2, the J call TRBJ2-2; D not resolved. This CDR3 is 16 amino acids long. Germline CDR1 and CDR2: SGHTA and FQGNSA. Between the trimmed V and J ends, which lost 2 bases and 7 bases, there was a span of 17 bases. Written as DNA, the CDR3 is TGTGCCAGCAGCTTAATATTGGTCTACAGCCTCGGGGAGCTGTTTTTT. Amino acids: CASSLILVYSLGELFF.

J is TRBJ2-1 and V is TRBV7-2, with D maybe TRBD2 (7 bases). Germline V lookup: CDR1 SGHTA, CDR2 FQGNSA. The CDR3 totals 15 residues. Trimming took off 2 bases at V and 4 bases at J, with 12 bases between the two ends. This chain's CDR3 is CASSLQGRGYNEQFF. The CDR3 coding sequence is TGTGCCAGCAGCTTACAGGGGAGGGGATACAATGAGCAGTTCTTC.

This clone was counted a few times. The chain uses TRBV7-2 and TRBJ1-1, with D unresolved. This CDR3 has 12 amino acids. Germline values: CDR1 SGHTA, CDR2 FQGNSA. Trimming pared 5 bases from V and 5 bases from J, leaving 9 bases between. The CDR3 is CASSVGRTEAFF. The CDR3 DNA reads as TGTGCCAGCAGCGTAGGGAGGACTGAAGCTTTCTTT.

The chain recombines TRBV11-3 with TRBJ2-5; 8 nucleotides agree with TRBD2. The CDR3 is 19 amino acids. Germline V gene sequence: CDR1 SGHNT, CDR2 YENEEA. The V segment lost 1 base and the J segment 1 base; nucleotides outside the gene matches: 14. The CDR3 coding sequence is TGTGCCAGCAGCTTAGCTCGGGGTTGGACTAGCCCGACCCAAGAGACCCAGTACTTC. It specifies CASSLARGWTSPTQETQYF.

This clone was seen once. The V and J genes are TRBV20-1 and TRBJ2-5; the D gene is possibly TRBD1 (5 bases). V lost 3 bases and J lost 0, with 8 bases in between. CDR3 length: 13 amino acids. CDR1 is DFQATT and CDR2 is SNEGSKA in the germline V gene (reference sequence). This chain's CDR3 is CSASTGNQETQYF. The CDR3, as DNA: TGCAGTGCTAGTACAGGAAACCAAGAGACCCAGTACTTC.

This clone was detected only a few times. The V call is TRBV5-4, the J call TRBJ2-2; D possibly corresponds to TRBD1 (5 bases). The germline V and J ends were trimmed by 0 bases and 2 bases, with 11 bases remaining between them. The germline CDR1 and CDR2 sequences are SGHNT and YYREEE (reference sequence). The CDR3 runs to 16 residues. The CDR3 DNA reads TGTGCCAGCAGCTTGGAACCAGGGCGCAACACCGGGGAGCTGTTTTTT. Protein product: CASSLEPGRNTGELFF.

The J gene is TRBJ1-2, the V gene TRBV11-2, with 10 bases aligning to TRBD1. Trimming at V came to 3 bases and at J to 8 bases, leaving 3 bases not matched to a gene. CDR1 and CDR2 from the germline V gene are SGHAT and FQNNGV. This CDR3 spans 13 amino acids. The CDR3 is CASSLDRGSGYTF. The CDR3, as DNA: TGTGCCAGCAGCTTGGACAGGGGGAGCGGCTACACCTTC.

The chain recombines TRBV5-6 with TRBJ2-7; D gene uncertain. CDR1 and CDR2 (germline): SGHDT, YYEEEE. The ends were cut back, 4 bases at V and 2 bases at J, with 10 bases in the middle. The CDR3 is made up of 13 amino acids. The CDR3 DNA sequence: TGTGCCAGCAGCATTGTAACAGCCTACGAGCAGTACTTC. Protein sequence: CASSIVTAYEQYF.

The rearrangement joins TRBV6-2 or TRBV6-3 to TRBJ1-6; no definite D call. Germline CDR1 is MNHEY and CDR2 is SVGEGT. V was pared by 5 bases and J by 11 bases, with 19 bases between. The CDR3 loop spans 15 amino acids. In DNA, the CDR3 is TGTGCCAGCAGTCCACTGTTCCCCCCTCTGACACCCCTCCACTTT. Protein sequence: CASSPLFPPLTPLHF.

V gene TRBV6-5 combines with J gene TRBJ2-5; 7 bases are shared with TRBD1. CDR3 length: 13 residues. Losses at the gene ends were 7 bases for V and 2 bases for J; bases not matched to a gene: 4. Germline V CDR1 and CDR2: MNHEY, SVGAGI. This CDR3 is CASTGTEQETQYF. The CDR3 coding sequence is TGTGCCAGCACCGGGACAGAGCAAGAGACCCAGTACTTC.

V and J are TRBV5-6 and TRBJ1-1; D is undetermined. Between the trimmed V and J ends, which lost 1 base and 7 bases, there was a span of 11 bases. CDR1 and CDR2 (germline): SGHDT, YYEEEE. The CDR3 extends over 13 amino acids. The CDR3 region is CASSLYSPLEAFF. The CDR3 DNA reads TGTGCCAGCAGCTTGTATTCTCCACTTGAAGCTTTCTTT.

This rearrangement joins TRBV11-3 to TRBJ2-7; TRBD1 matches 10 bases. V shed 11 bases and J 2 bases; nucleotides not matched to a gene: 6. Germline V lookup: CDR1 SGHNT, CDR2 YENEEA. This CDR3 region has 13 residues. The CDR3 DNA is TGTGCCTCAGGGGACAGGGGACCCTACGAGCAGTACTTC. It codes for CASGDRGPYEQYF.

This sequence joins TRBV5-1 and TRBJ1-5, with TRBD1 as a possible D gene (5 bases). CDR3 length: 15 amino acids. V was shortened by 0 bases and J by 2 bases, with 9 bases between the two germline ends. CDR1 is SGHRS, CDR2 YFSETQ, per germline. CDR3 nucleotides: TGCGCCAGCAGCTTGGAAGGGGCAGGCAATCAGCCCCAGCATTTT. This codes for CASSLEGAGNQPQHF.

V usage is TRBV9 and J usage is TRBJ2-7, with 9 positions matching TRBD2. Per germline, CDR1 SGDLS and CDR2 YYNGEE. V gave up 4 bases and J gave up 3 bases; unmatched junction bases: 8. This CDR3 is 15 amino acids long. In DNA form, the CDR3 reads TGTGCCAGCAGCCCTCAGACTAGCGGATACTACGAGCAGTACTTC. Residues: CASSPQTSGYYEQYF.

A few counts support this clone. V usage is TRBV5-6 and J usage is TRBJ2-3; TRBD2 agrees at 7 bases. The length of the CDR3 is 15 residues. From germline, CDR1 is SGHDT and CDR2 YYEEEE. J lost 1 base, V lost 4 bases, and 6 bases had no gene match. CDR3 nucleotides: TGTGCCAGCAGCCTCTTTGGGGGGGGCACAGATACGCAGTATTTT. Translated, it gives CASSLFGGGTDTQYF. Filled out from reference TRBV5-6 and TRBJ2-3, the complete variable domain reads DAGVTQSPTHLIKTRGQQVTLRCSPKSGHDTVSWYQQALGQGPQFIFQYYEEEERQRGNFPDRFSGHQFPNYSSELNVNALLLGDSALYLCASSLFGGGTDTQYFGPGTRLTVL.

CDR3 region: CASSPGTRHQPQHF. The CDR3, as DNA: TGTGCCAGCAGCCCAGGGACAAGACATCAGCCCCAGCATTTT. The chain couples TRBV6-6 to TRBJ1-5; D is possibly TRBD1 (6 bases). This CDR3 has 14 amino acids. The germline gives CDR1 MNHNY, CDR2 SVGAGI (reference sequence). V lost 6 bases to trimming and J lost 5 bases, with 14 bases between them.

The rearrangement joins TRBV14 to TRBJ2-3, with TRBD2 as a possible D gene (6 bases). V lost 5 bases and J lost 2, with 17 bases in between. This CDR3 is built from 16 residues. CDR1 SGHDN and CDR2 FVKESK come from the germline V gene. CDR3 loop: CASSSRDFFYTDTQYF. CDR3 nucleotide sequence: TGTGCCAGCAGCAGCCGGGACTTCTTCTACACAGATACGCAGTATTTT. The full variable domain, in which reference TRBV14 and TRBJ2-3 provide the parts outside the CDR3, is EAGVTQFPSHSVIEKGQTVTLRCDPISGHDNLYWYRRVMGKEIKFLLHFVKESKQDESGMPNNRFLAERTGGTYSTLKVQPAELEDSGVYFCASSSRDFFYTDTQYFGPGTRLTVL.

This sequence joins TRBV6-1 and TRBJ1-5, with TRBD1 as a possible D gene (5 bases). The CDR3 extends over 15 amino acids. V shed 0 bases and J shed 5 bases, with 11 bases lying between them. CDR1 is MNHNS and CDR2 is SASEGT in the germline V gene. This CDR3 is CASSEAGWGHQPQHF. In nucleotides, the CDR3 is TGTGCCAGCAGTGAAGCGGGGTGGGGCCATCAGCCCCAGCATTTT.

The V call is TRBV7-9, the J call TRBJ1-1; the match to TRBD1 covers 11 bases. Germline CDR1 and CDR2: SEHNR and FQNEAQ (reference sequence). The CDR3 has 16 residues. V was clipped by 5 bases and J by 4 bases; unmatched bases: 9. The CDR3 protein is CASSADPGTGGTEAFF. The CDR3 DNA is TGTGCCAGCAGCGCCGATCCCGGGACAGGGGGCACTGAAGCTTTCTTT. Combining the CDR3 with reference TRBV7-9 and TRBJ1-1 gives the whole variable domain DTGVSQNPRHKITKRGQNVTFRCDPISEHNRLYWYRQTLGQGPEFLTYFQNEAQLEKSRLLSDRFSAERPKGSFSTLEIQRTEQGDSAMYLCASSADPGTGGTEAFFGQGTRLTVV.

Only a few counts were recorded for this clone. The chain joins TRBV30 to TRBJ1-2, with a possible D match to TRBD1 (5 bases). The V gene lost 5 bases and the J gene lost 1 base, with 14 bases spanning the gap. Germline values: CDR1 GTSNPN, CDR2 SVGIG (reference sequence). This CDR3 spans 14 amino acids. The CDR3 region is CAWGAGSNNYGYTF. DNA for the CDR3: TGTGCCTGGGGGGCGGGGTCGAATAACTATGGCTACACCTTC.

V and J are TRBV6-5 and TRBJ2-3; possible D gene TRBD2, 5 bases. CDR1 is MNHEY, CDR2 SVGAGI, per germline. The CDR3 consists of 14 residues. V dropped 4 bases and J dropped 2 bases, with 10 bases sitting between them. DNA for the CDR3: TGTGCCAGCAGTTGGAGCGGTTTCACAGATACGCAGTATTTT. It specifies CASSWSGFTDTQYF.